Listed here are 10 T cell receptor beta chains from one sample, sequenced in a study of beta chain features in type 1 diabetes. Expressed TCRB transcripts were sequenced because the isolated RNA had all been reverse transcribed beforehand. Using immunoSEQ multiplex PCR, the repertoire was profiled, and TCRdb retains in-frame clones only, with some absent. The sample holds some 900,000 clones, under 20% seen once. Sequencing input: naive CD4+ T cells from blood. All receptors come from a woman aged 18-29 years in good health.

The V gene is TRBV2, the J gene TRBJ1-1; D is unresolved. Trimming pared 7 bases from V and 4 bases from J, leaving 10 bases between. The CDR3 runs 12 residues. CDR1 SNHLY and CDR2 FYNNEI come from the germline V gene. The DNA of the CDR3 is TGTGCCAGCATGGGGAGTAGCACTGAAGCTTTCTTT. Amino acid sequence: CASMGSSTEAFF. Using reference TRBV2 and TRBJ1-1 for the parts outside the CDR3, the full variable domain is EPEVTQTPSHQVTQMGQEVILRCVPISNHLYFYWYRQILGQKVEFLVSFYNNEISEKSEIFDDQFSVERPDGSNFTLKIRSTKLEDSAMYFCASMGSSTEAFFGQGTRLTVV.

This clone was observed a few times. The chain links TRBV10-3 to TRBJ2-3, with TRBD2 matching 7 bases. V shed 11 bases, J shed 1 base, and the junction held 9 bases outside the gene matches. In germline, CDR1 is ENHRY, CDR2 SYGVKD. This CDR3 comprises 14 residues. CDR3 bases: TGTGCCGCGGATGAGCGGGGACGCACAGATACGCAGTATTTT. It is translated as CAADERGRTDTQYF.

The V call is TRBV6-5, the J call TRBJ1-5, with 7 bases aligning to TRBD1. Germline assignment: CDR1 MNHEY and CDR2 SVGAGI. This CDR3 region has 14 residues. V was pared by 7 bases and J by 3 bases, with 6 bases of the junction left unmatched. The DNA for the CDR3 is TGTGCCAGCAAGGGGGACAGCCACAATCAGCCCCAGCATTTT. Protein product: CASKGDSHNQPQHF.

The DNA of the CDR3 is TGCGCCAGCAGCCCCGGGGGGGTTATGGGCCAGCCCCAGCATTTT. Its translation is CASSPGGVMGQPQHF. The V gene is TRBV4-3, the J gene TRBJ1-5, with a possible D match to TRBD1 (5 bases). CDR3 length: 15 residues. CDR1 LGHNA and CDR2 YSLEER come from the germline V gene. The V and J ends lost 4 bases and 7 bases respectively, with 17 bases between them.

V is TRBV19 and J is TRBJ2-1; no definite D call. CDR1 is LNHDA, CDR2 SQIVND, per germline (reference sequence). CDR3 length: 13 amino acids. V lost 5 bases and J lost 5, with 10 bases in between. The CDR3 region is CASSPIANNEQFF. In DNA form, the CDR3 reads TGTGCCAGTAGTCCCATTGCTAACAATGAGCAGTTCTTC.

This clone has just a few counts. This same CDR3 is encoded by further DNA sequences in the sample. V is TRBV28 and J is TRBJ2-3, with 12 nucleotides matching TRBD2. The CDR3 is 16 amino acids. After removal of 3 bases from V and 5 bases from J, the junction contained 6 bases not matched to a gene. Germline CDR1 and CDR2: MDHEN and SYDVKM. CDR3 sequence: CASSFTLAGGRDTQYF. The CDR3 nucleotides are TGTGCCAGCAGTTTTACACTAGCGGGAGGCAGAGATACGCAGTATTTT.

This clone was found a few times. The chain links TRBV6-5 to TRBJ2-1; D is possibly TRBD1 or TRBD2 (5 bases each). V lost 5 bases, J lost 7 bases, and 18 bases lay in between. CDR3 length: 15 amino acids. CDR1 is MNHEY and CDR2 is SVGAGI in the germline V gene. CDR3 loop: CASSQGWRPGNEQFF. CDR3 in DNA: TGTGCCAGCAGTCAGGGCTGGAGGCCAGGGAATGAGCAGTTCTTC.

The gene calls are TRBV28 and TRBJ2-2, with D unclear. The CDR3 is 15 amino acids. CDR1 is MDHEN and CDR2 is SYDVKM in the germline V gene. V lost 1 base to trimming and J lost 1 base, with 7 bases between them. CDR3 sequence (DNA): TGTGCCAGCAGTTTATTAGGGCAGAACACCGGGGAGCTGTTTTTT. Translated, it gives CASSLLGQNTGELFF.

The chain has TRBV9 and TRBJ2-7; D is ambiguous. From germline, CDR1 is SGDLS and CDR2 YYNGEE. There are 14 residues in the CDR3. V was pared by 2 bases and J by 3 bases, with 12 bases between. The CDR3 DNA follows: TGTGCCAGCAGCGTCCAGTCTACGAACTACGAGCAGTACTTC. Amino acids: CASSVQSTNYEQYF.

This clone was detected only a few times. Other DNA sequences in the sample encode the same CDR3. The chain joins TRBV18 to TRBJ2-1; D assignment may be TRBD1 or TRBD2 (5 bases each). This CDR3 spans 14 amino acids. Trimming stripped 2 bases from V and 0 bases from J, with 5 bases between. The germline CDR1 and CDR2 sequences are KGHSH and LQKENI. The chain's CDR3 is CASSPGGSYNEQFF. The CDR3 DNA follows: TGTGCCAGCTCACCAGGGGGCTCCTACAATGAGCAGTTCTTC.